This T cell receptor (beta chain) was sequenced during a study of T cell responses to AZD1222 COVID-19 vaccine (dated by TCRdb to the early 2020s). For context, the study as a whole: A total of around 240 trial participants underwent TCR sequencing, of whom 207 received two doses of AZD1222 and about 25 received two doses of the MenACWY control vaccine. Trial participants were enrolled by age into subgroups of 18-55, 56-69 and 70-plus years, and around 150, 28 and 57 TCR-sequenced participants, respectively, were included in these subgroups.

What the research found in general, with its limitations: In the small 56-69-year group, the increase in depth fell short of significance, most likely because of low power. Vaccine-associated CD4 TCRs spanned the whole spike protein, with dominant responses in regions 160-218 and 743-854. Participants were mostly white British and included more females than males, and it was suggested by the authors that clonal diversity may have been underestimated. No day 14 peak-response samples were available, so repertoires were characterized only after the peak T cell response. Reportedly, almost half of the unique spike-specific TCRs recognized epitopes lying outside the regions that are mutated in the B.1.351 and B.1.1.7 variants. After two AZD1222 doses, spike-specific TCR breadth and depth were significantly higher than at day 0 and than in MenACWY recipients. Conclusions about previously exposed vaccinees are limited because only six or seven AZD1222 recipients were SARS-CoV-2 seropositive at baseline.

The meaning of the sample's time point label: about 28 days (+/-7) after the second vaccine dose. AZD1222 recipients given second doses at about 4 weeks or at about 12 weeks were pooled, since spike-specific TCR depth and breadth were not found to differ between the two schedules. Vaccinee samples were obtained from the UK trials COV001 and COV002, which included a single-blind randomized controlled phase 2/3 trial of AZD1222 (ChAdOx1 nCoV-19) in healthy adults. For TCRbeta chain sequencing, PBMC samples were collected from trial participants at day 0 and at day 28 after the second dose. About this clone: Its antigen remains undetermined. Base qualities are not recorded, but no much larger clone differs from it by a single base.

The CDR3 runs 15 residues from the cysteine to the phenylalanine. The kept DNA is CDR3 alone, 45 bases in frame from the first base. V drops 2 bases and J drops 2 bases, leaving 9 bases in between. The germline V gene specifies MGHRA as CDR1 and YSYEKL as CDR2. The CDR3 regions of human TCRbeta chains were analyzed by immunosequencing. For the original study's pipeline: Repertoire TCRs were matched against a reference library of SARS-CoV-2-specific TCRs generated with the MIRA antigen-specificity platform. Breadth meant the fraction of unique TCRs that were SARS-CoV-2-associated, whereas depth meant the fraction of total T cells that were SARS-CoV-2-associated. Each spike-specific TCR was assigned to its reactive spike region and to a CD4 or CD8 class using the MIRA data. Log10-transformed breadth and depth values were compared by one-way ANOVA with Sidak's multiple comparisons tests. This is the immuneACCESS table as TCRdb keeps it, with only in-frame sequences that have V and J called. A part of the clones is gone; compared with another copy, unresolved V genes explain less than half, and the rest is unexplained. V, J and clone size are taken as reported in that table, and D and trimming were inferred from the DNA itself. The sample table lists approximately 150,000 clones, around nine tenths of them with a count of one. The top ten clonotypes cover over 8.5% of the sample.

The TCR comes from an adult who received the AZD1222 COVID-19 vaccine. The sample was peripheral blood, taken 28 days after the second AZD1222 dose. The rearranged segments are TRBV4-1 and TRBJ2-2; TRBD2 could be the D gene, as 5 bases match. The base sequence is TGCGCCAGCAGCCAATTGAGCGGAAACACCGGGGAGCTGTTTTTT. It encodes CASSQLSGNTGELFF.